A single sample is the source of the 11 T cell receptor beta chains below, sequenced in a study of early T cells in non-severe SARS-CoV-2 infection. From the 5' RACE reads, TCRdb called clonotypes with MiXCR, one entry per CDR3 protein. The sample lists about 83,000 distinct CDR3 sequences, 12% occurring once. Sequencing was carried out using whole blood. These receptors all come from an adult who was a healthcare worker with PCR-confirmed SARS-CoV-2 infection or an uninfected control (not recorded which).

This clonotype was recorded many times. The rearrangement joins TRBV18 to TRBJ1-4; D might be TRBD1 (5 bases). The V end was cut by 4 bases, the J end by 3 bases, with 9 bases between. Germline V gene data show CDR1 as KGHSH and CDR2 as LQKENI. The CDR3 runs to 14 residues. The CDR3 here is CASSRDQSNEKLFF. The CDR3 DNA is TGTGCCAGCTCACGGGACCAGTCTAATGAAAAACTGTTTTTT.

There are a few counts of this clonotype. DNA of the CDR3: TGTGCCAGCTCACCTACGGTTACTACTTCCTCGAATGAGCAGTTCTTC. It codes for CASSPTVTTSSNEQFF. V gene TRBV18 combines with J gene TRBJ2-1; D gene unclear. V lost 3 bases, J lost 7 bases, and 19 bases lay in between. The germline gives CDR1 KGHSH, CDR2 LQKENI. This CDR3 spans 16 amino acids.

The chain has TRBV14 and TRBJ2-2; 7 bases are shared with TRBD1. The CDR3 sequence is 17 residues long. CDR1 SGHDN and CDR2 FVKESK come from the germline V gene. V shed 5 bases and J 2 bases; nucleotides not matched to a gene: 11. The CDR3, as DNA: TGTGCCAGCAGCTTAGGGACCGGGACAGATAACACCGGGGAGCTGTTTTTT. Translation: CASSLGTGTDNTGELFF. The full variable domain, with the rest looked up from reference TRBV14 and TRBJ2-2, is EAGVTQFPSHSVIEKGQTVTLRCDPISGHDNLYWYRRVMGKEIKFLLHFVKESKQDESGMPNNRFLAERTGGTYSTLKVQPAELEDSGVYFCASSLGTGTDNTGELFFGEGSRLTVL.

For the CDR3, the DNA is TGTGCCAGCAGCTCCTTAAACATGAACACTGAAGCTTTCTTT. Translating it yields CASSSLNMNTEAFF. The rearrangement uses TRBV7-2 and TRBJ1-1; D is undetermined. The CDR3 is made up of 14 amino acids. Trimming left V 4 bases short and J 0 bases short, with 9 bases between. From germline, CDR1 is SGHTA and CDR2 FQGNSA.

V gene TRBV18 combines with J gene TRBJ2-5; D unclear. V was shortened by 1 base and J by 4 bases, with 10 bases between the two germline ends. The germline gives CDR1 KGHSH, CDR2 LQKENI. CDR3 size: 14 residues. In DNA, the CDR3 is TGTGCCAGCTCACCACGGGCACCGGGAGAGACCCAGTACTTC. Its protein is CASSPRAPGETQYF.

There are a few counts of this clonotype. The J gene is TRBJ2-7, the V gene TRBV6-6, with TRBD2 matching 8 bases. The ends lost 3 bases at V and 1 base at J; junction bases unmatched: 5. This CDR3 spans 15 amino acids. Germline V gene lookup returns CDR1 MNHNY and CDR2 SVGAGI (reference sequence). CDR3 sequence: CASSYEAGESYEQYF. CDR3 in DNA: TGTGCCAGCAGTTATGAAGCGGGAGAATCCTACGAGCAGTACTTC.

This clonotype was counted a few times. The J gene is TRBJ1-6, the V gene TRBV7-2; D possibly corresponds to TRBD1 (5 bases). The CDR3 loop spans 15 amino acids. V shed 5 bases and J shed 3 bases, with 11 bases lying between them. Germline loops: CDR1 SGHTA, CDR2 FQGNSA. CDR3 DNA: TGTGCCAGCAGCAAACAGGAGATCTATAATTCACCCCTCCACTTT. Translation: CASSKQEIYNSPLHF.

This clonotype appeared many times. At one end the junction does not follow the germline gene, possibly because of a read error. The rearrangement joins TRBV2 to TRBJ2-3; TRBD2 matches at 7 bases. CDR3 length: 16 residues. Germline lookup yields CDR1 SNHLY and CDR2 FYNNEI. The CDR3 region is CASREERDRGTDTQYF. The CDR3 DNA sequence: TGTGCCAGCAGGGAAGAGCGGGATAGGGGCACAGATACGCAGTATTTT.

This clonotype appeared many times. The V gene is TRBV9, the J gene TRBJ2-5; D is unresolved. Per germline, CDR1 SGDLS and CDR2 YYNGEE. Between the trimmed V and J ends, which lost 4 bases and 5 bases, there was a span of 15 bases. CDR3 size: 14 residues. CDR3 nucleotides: TGTGCCAGCAGCCCCCGCGGAGCGCCGGAGACCCAGTACTTC. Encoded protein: CASSPRGAPETQYF.

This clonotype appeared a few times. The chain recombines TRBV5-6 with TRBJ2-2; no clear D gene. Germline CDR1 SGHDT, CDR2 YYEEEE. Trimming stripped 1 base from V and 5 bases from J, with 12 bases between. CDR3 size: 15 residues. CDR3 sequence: CASSLPITLTGELFF. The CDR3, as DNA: TGTGCCAGCAGCTTGCCCATAACCCTGACCGGGGAGCTGTTTTTT.

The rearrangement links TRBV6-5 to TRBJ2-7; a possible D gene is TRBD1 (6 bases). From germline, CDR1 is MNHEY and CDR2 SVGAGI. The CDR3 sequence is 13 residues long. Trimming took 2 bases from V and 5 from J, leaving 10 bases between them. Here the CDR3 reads CASSYQGWNEQYF. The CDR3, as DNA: TGTGCCAGCAGTTACCAGGGGTGGAACGAGCAGTACTTC.